The 26 T cell receptor beta chains in this list originate from one sample, sequenced in a study of blood T cell repertoires in COVID-19. TCRdb keeps only in-frame clones here, not all; method: immunoSEQ multiplex PCR. This sample carries approximately 54,000 clones, 75% to 85% of them seen once, and the ten largest clones take approximately 5.4%. Material for sequencing was peripheral blood. The receptor set was obtained from an older woman with acute or convalescent COVID-19.

V is TRBV7-8 and J is TRBJ1-2, with TRBD1 matching over 9 bases. The J segment lost 5 bases and the V segment lost 4 bases, leaving 8 bases of the junction unmatched. The CDR3 runs to 15 residues. CDR1 and CDR2 (germline): SGHVS, FQNEAQ. CDR3 residues: CASSYRGRLEYGYTF. The CDR3 DNA reads TGTGCCAGCAGCTACAGGGGGCGTCTTGAATATGGCTACACCTTC.

The rearrangement links TRBV12-5 to TRBJ1-5; 7 bases match TRBD1. CDR1 and CDR2 (germline): LGHNT, FRNRAP. This CDR3 is 17 amino acids long. J lost 0 bases, V lost 0 bases, and 5 bases had no gene match. The CDR3 region is CASGLVRGQYSNQPQHF. In nucleotides, the CDR3 is TGTGCTAGTGGTTTGGTACGGGGACAGTATAGCAATCAGCCCCAGCATTTT.

The rearrangement uses TRBV6-5 and TRBJ1-2; D is uncertain. CDR1 and CDR2 (germline): MNHEY, SVGAGI. The CDR3 has 10 residues. Between the trimmed V and J ends, which lost 10 bases and 8 bases, there was a span of 11 bases. In DNA form, the CDR3 reads TGTGCCATTGATGGAGGCGGCTACACCTTC. Amino acid sequence: CAIDGGGYTF.

The chain is built from TRBV23-1 and TRBJ1-5; D is perhaps TRBD1 (5 bases). TRBV23-1 is reported as an ORF; its role is uncertain. The CDR3 contains 15 residues. The ends were cut back, 4 bases at V and 1 base at J, with 11 bases in the middle. Here the CDR3 DNA reads TGCGCCAGCAGTCCTCAGGGAAAAAGCAATCAGCCCCAGCATTTT. This codes for CASSPQGKSNQPQHF.

The chain recombines TRBV18 with TRBJ2-2; D remains unclear. Trimming stripped 3 bases from V and 6 bases from J, with 5 bases between. The CDR3 consists of 12 residues. In germline, CDR1 is KGHSH, CDR2 LQKENI. The CDR3 DNA follows: TGTGCCAGCTCACCGAGCGCCGGGGAGCTGTTTTTT. Protein sequence: CASSPSAGELFF.

The chain uses TRBV11-2 and TRBJ1-3; D is ambiguous. This CDR3 spans 14 amino acids. Germline loops: CDR1 SGHAT, CDR2 FQNNGV. Trimming shortened V by 4 bases and J by 0 bases, and 7 bases separated the two germline ends. DNA of the CDR3: TGTGCCAGCAGCTCACAAAGCTCTGGAAACACCATATATTTT. Protein product: CASSSQSSGNTIYF.

This chain links TRBV18 with TRBJ1-6, with D maybe TRBD1 (6 bases). Germline values: CDR1 KGHSH, CDR2 LQKENI. This CDR3 is 15 amino acids long. Trimming pared 2 bases from V and 7 bases from J, leaving 12 bases between. The CDR3 region has the DNA TGTGCCAGCTCACCATCGGACAGACCCAATTCACCCCTCCACTTT. Translated: CASSPSDRPNSPLHF.

The chain is built from TRBV7-6 and TRBJ1-1; D gene uncertain. Germline lookup yields CDR1 SGHVS and CDR2 FNYEAQ. The germline V and J ends were trimmed by 5 bases and 5 bases, with 12 bases remaining between them. There are 13 residues in the CDR3. The CDR3: CASSPSRGTEAFF. As DNA, the CDR3 is TGTGCCAGCAGCCCCAGTCGGGGAACTGAAGCTTTCTTT.

CDR3 coding DNA: TGTGCCAGCAGCGGAGGGGGGGCAGGGGAGACAGATACGCAGTATTTT. It is translated as CASSGGGAGETDTQYF. This chain uses TRBV5-4 with TRBJ2-3, with a possible D match to TRBD2 (7 bases). The V end lost 4 bases, the J end lost 3 bases, and 18 bases lay between the germline ends. The CDR3 contains 16 residues. Germline lookup yields CDR1 SGHNT and CDR2 YYREEE (reference sequence). Full variable domain (rest looked up from reference TRBV5-4 and TRBJ2-3): ETGVTQSPTHLIKTRGQQVTLRCSSQSGHNTVSWYQQALGQGPQFIFQYYREEENGRGNFPPRFSGLQFPNYSSELNVNALELDDSALYLCASSGGGAGETDTQYFGPGTRLTVL.

This clone was seen only once. The chain carries TRBV14 and TRBJ1-4; tentatively, D is TRBD1 (5 bases). In germline, CDR1 is SGHDN, CDR2 FVKESK. The ends were cut back, 4 bases at V and 4 bases at J, with 13 bases in the middle. The CDR3 consists of 15 residues. In nucleotides, the CDR3 is TGTGCCAGCAGCCCTCAGGGCCTGGTTAATGAAAAACTGTTTTTT. It yields the protein CASSPQGLVNEKLFF.

This clone was seen more than once but under ten times. The chain uses TRBV9 and TRBJ1-6; D is possibly TRBD1 (6 bases). Germline V gives CDR1 SGDLS, CDR2 YYNGEE. Trimming stripped 4 bases from V and 0 bases from J, with 11 bases between. The CDR3 runs 16 residues. The CDR3 spells CASSKGGSSYNSPLHF. The CDR3 DNA reads TGTGCCAGCAGCAAAGGGGGTAGCTCCTATAATTCACCCCTCCACTTT.

The rearrangement uses TRBV18 and TRBJ1-5; TRBD1 agrees at 9 bases. V was clipped by 5 bases and J by 0 bases; unmatched bases: 5. Germline-derived CDR1 and CDR2 are KGHSH and LQKENI. The CDR3 is 16 amino acids. The CDR3 loop reads CASSSGTGNSNQPQHF. The CDR3 bases are TGTGCCAGCTCATCCGGGACAGGGAATAGCAATCAGCCCCAGCATTTT.

The V call is TRBV2, the J call TRBJ2-2; a weak D match, TRBD2 (6 bases). CDR3 size: 14 residues. The V end lost 8 bases, the J end lost 6 bases, and 16 bases lay between the germline ends. Germline assignment: CDR1 SNHLY and CDR2 FYNNEI. CDR3 amino acids: CASSSLAMSGELFF. The CDR3 DNA is TGTGCCAGCTCGAGTCTAGCGATGTCCGGGGAGCTGTTTTTT.

J is TRBJ1-3 and V is TRBV21-1; the DNA was not compared with TRBD1, the D call given in the table. TRBV21-1 is designated a pseudogene. The CDR3 totals 17 residues. The chain's CDR3 is CASSKGWVRGPGNTIYF. The CDR3 bases are TGTGCCAGCAGCAAAGGATGGGTCAGGGGTCCTGGAAACACCATATATTTT.

The V call is TRBV4-1, the J call TRBJ1-4; D gene ambiguous. Trimming removed 1 base from V and 8 bases from J, with 14 bases in between. The CDR3 spans 15 residues. CDR1 MGHRA and CDR2 YSYEKL come from the germline V gene. As DNA, the CDR3 is TGCGCCAGCAGCCAAGGCGAAGGGTCGGGAGAAAAACTGTTTTTT. Its protein is CASSQGEGSGEKLFF.

The J gene is TRBJ1-5, the V gene TRBV19, with D maybe TRBD1 (6 bases). The CDR3 is made up of 16 amino acids. Per germline, CDR1 LNHDA and CDR2 SQIVND (reference sequence). Trimming took 4 bases from V and 6 from J, leaving 19 bases between them. The CDR3 is CASSRPPTGLGQPQHF. CDR3 sequence (DNA): TGTGCCAGTAGTAGGCCCCCCACAGGGTTGGGTCAGCCCCAGCATTTT.

This clone turned up a few times. V and J are TRBV6-5 and TRBJ1-1, with 7 bases fitting TRBD1. There are 14 residues in the CDR3. Trimming took 8 bases from V and 1 from J; bases not matched to a gene: 7. Germline V gives CDR1 MNHEY, CDR2 SVGAGI. The CDR3 bases are TGTGCCAGCCCGCCCAGGGGGACGAACACTGAAGCTTTCTTT. Translation: CASPPRGTNTEAFF.

The chain is built from TRBV7-9 and TRBJ2-5; no clear D. The germline CDR1 and CDR2 sequences are SEHNR and FQNEAQ (reference sequence). The CDR3 totals 15 residues. The V end lost 2 bases, the J end lost 2 bases, and 12 bases lay between the germline ends. CDR3 residues: CASSLIVRYQETQYF. The CDR3, as DNA: TGTGCCAGCAGCTTAATCGTGCGGTATCAAGAGACCCAGTACTTC.

The chain carries TRBV24-1 and TRBJ2-5, with TRBD2 as a possible D gene (5 bases). Trimming cost V 0 bases and J 7 bases, with 11 bases left between them. This CDR3 spans 14 amino acids. Germline V lookup: CDR1 KGHDR, CDR2 SFDVKD. The CDR3 reads CATSDLEGGGTQYF. DNA for the CDR3: TGTGCCACCAGTGATTTGGAGGGCGGCGGGACCCAGTACTTC.

This chain joins TRBV4-1 and TRBJ2-7, with a tentative D call TRBD2 (6 bases). The CDR3 covers 15 residues. The germline CDR1 and CDR2 sequences are MGHRA and YSYEKL. Between the trimmed V and J ends, which lost 4 bases and 0 bases, there was a span of 13 bases. The CDR3 loop is CASSRPEGNSYEQYF. For the CDR3, the DNA is TGCGCCAGCAGCCGCCCGGAGGGGAACTCCTACGAGCAGTACTTC.

The chain couples TRBV5-1 to TRBJ1-3, with a tentative D call TRBD1 (5 bases). The CDR3 loop spans 14 amino acids. Trimming shortened V by 4 bases and J by 7 bases, and 15 bases separated the two germline ends. Germline CDR1 reads SGHRS; CDR2 reads YFSETQ. The CDR3 region has the DNA TGCGCCAGCAGCGGGGCGGAAGAACGGAACACCATATATTTT. It translates to CASSGAEERNTIYF.

This rearrangement joins TRBV5-4 to TRBJ2-1; tentatively, D is TRBD2 (5 bases). This CDR3 comprises 14 residues. With 1 base removed from V and 1 base from J, the gap between germline ends came to 6 bases. Looked up from germline, CDR1 is SGHNT and CDR2 is YYREEE (reference sequence). CDR3 sequence (DNA): TGTGCCAGCAGCTTGCTAGCTTCCTACAATGAGCAGTTCTTC. It is translated as CASSLLASYNEQFF. The entire variable domain, with the rest obtained from reference TRBV5-4 and TRBJ2-1, is as follows: ETGVTQSPTHLIKTRGQQVTLRCSSQSGHNTVSWYQQALGQGPQFIFQYYREEENGRGNFPPRFSGLQFPNYSSELNVNALELDDSALYLCASSLLASYNEQFFGPGTRLTVL.

This clone appeared a single time. The chain uses TRBV3-1 (or the pseudogene TRBV3-2) and TRBJ1-5, with TRBD1 matching 8 bases. Germline V gene data show CDR1 as LGHDT and CDR2 as YNNKEL (reference sequence). The CDR3 loop spans 15 amino acids. Unmatched junction bases numbered 8, after V lost 4 bases and J lost 6 bases. The CDR3 DNA sequence: TGTGCCAGCAGCCCCCTGACAGGGGTAGGTCAGCCCCAGCATTTT. Amino acid sequence: CASSPLTGVGQPQHF.

This chain connects TRBV2 to TRBJ1-4; D might be TRBD1 (5 bases). This CDR3 comprises 17 residues. Germline CDR1 and CDR2: SNHLY and FYNNEI. V lost 6 bases and J 5 bases, leaving 22 bases between the germline ends. CDR3 sequence (DNA): TGTGCCAGCAGCACCTTAGGCTCAGGGTCGAGGAATGAAAAACTGTTTTTT. Translated: CASSTLGSGSRNEKLFF.

CDR3 protein: CASSQGIGELFF. CDR3 nucleotide sequence: TGTGCCAGCAGCCAAGGTATCGGGGAGCTGTTTTTT. The chain links TRBV14 to TRBJ2-2, with D uncertain. Germline assignment: CDR1 SGHDN and CDR2 FVKESK. The CDR3 spans 12 residues. Trimming shortened V by 1 base and J by 7 bases, and 4 bases separated the two germline ends.

CDR3 amino acids: CASSGTGEQTQYF. The CDR3, as DNA: TGTGCCAGCTCAGGGACAGGGGAACAGACCCAGTACTTC. The gene calls are TRBV18 and TRBJ2-5; 10 bases map to TRBD1. In germline, CDR1 is KGHSH, CDR2 LQKENI. CDR3 length: 13 amino acids. V gave up 5 bases and J gave up 6 bases; unmatched junction bases: 3.